This TCR beta chain was obtained from a study of monozygotic twins with inflammatory bowel disease. General observations from the study: With others, IBD patients shared fewer clonotypes than healthy twins did, especially with disease activity. The study found lower TCRbeta diversity (inverse Simpson) in IBD patients than in healthy co-twins. Distinct T cell subtypes could not be told apart.

The CDR3 extends over 16 amino acids. Germline CDR1 is SGHAT and CDR2 is FQNNGV. As to this clonotype: The antigen is unknown.

TCRdb derives one entry per CDR3 protein from the 5' RACE reads, leaving out DNA. Here the sample table reports around 380,000 distinct CDR3 sequences. Source material: blood. The chain carries TRBV11-2 and TRBJ2-3; the D call from TCRdb, TRBD1, cannot be confirmed without DNA. This clonotype was sampled from a human donor with ulcerative colitis or Crohn's disease, or a healthy co-twin of an affected twin (not recorded which). Here the CDR3 reads CASSLSPGLATDTQYF.